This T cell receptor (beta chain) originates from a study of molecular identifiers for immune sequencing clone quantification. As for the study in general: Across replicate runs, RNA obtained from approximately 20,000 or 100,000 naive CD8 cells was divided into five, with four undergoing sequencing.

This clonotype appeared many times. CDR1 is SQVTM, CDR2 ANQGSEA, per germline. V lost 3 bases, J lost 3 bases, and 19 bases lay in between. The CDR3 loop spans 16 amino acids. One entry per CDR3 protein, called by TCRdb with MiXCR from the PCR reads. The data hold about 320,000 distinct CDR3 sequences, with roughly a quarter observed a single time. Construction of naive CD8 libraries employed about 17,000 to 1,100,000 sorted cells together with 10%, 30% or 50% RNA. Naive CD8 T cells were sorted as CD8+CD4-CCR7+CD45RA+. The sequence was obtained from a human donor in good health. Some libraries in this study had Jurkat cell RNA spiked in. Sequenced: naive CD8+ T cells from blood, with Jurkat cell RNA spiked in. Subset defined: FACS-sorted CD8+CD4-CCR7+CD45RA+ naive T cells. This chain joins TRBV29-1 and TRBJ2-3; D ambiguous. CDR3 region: CSVEVGLRFSTDTQYF. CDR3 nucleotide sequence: TGCAGCGTTGAGGTCGGGCTCCGGTTTAGTACAGATACGCAGTATTTT.